The TCR beta chain described here comes from a study of T cell responses to AZD1222 COVID-19 vaccine. General study points: The donor cohort was predominantly white British with a female majority, and clonal diversity may have been underestimated. The breadth and depth of Spike-specific TCRs increased once two AZD1222 doses had been given. Repertoires were sampled only after the peak T cell response.

Germline trimming cut 0 bases from V and 10 bases from J; bases unmatched to any gene: 8. Germline values: CDR1 SGDLS, CDR2 YYNGEE. CDR3 size: 16 residues. Of note for this clone: Its specificity is not known.

The protocol was immunoSEQ multiplex PCR, while the TCRdb copy is restricted to in-frame clones and leaves out a portion. The sample contains fewer than 120,000 clones, approximately 90% of which appear only once. The clonotype was recovered from an adult in good health. This chain links TRBV9 with TRBJ1-6; 9 nucleotides agree with TRBD1. This specimen was peripheral blood, taken on day 0 of AZD1222 vaccination. DNA for the CDR3: TGTGCCAGCAGCGTAGGCCGACAGGGGGAGAGGTCACCCCTCCACTTT. This encodes CASSVGRQGERSPLHF.